One sample yielded the 32 T cell receptor beta chains listed below, sequenced in a study of CD8+CD57+ T cells in acquired aplastic anemia (dated by TCRdb to the late 2010s). Patients chosen for sequencing had shown expansion of CD8+CD57+ cells by flow cytometry. The data were produced on an Illumina HiSeq 2000. Genomic DNA served as template for TCR beta VDJ combination and CDR3 sequence profiling. The public reads were quality trimmed at Q25 with fastp and then assembled into clones with MiXCR by TCRdb, keeping productive beta chains. Identical CDR3 protein sequences are pooled into one entry, listed with their most common genes and DNA. Here the sample has about 260,000 distinct CDR3 sequences; roughly 82% occur a single time. The ten largest clones add up to 42% of the sample. What was sequenced was sorted CD4+, CD8+, or CD8+CD57+ T cells (not recorded which) from PBMCs. The receptors shown here come from a human donor with aplastic anemia.

This clonotype was recorded many times. This chain uses TRBV7-8 with TRBJ1-6; D call uncertain. The CDR3 contains 16 residues. Deletions cut 0 bases from V and 14 bases from J, with 20 bases between. Per the germline V gene, CDR1 is SGHVS and CDR2 is FQNEAQ. In DNA, the CDR3 is TGTGCCAGCAGCTTAGCGGGAGGTCCCGATACGCAGTCCCTCCACTTT. It translates to CASSLAGGPDTQSLHF.

As to this clonotype: Because the CDR3 is missing its conserved closing phenylalanine or tryptophan, this is likely a read error. The DNA is omitted, as the CDR3 cannot be located on it reliably, and the CDR3 follows TCRdb's listing. The chain has TRBV9 and TRBJ2-3; TRBD1 is taken as the D call from the table, unchecked against the DNA. Germline V gene sequence: CDR1 SGDLS, CDR2 YYNGEE. The CDR3 spans 12 amino acids, including both terminal residues. CDR3 sequence: CASSVGTARNYL.

This clonotype came up many times. The chain carries TRBV13 and TRBJ2-3; 7 bases map to TRBD1. V lost 5 bases and J lost 5; bases outside the gene matches: 4. The CDR3 length is 13 residues. Germline V gene lookup returns CDR1 PRHDT and CDR2 FYEKMQ (reference sequence). CDR3 in amino acids: CASSNNRGDTQYF. The CDR3 DNA follows: TGTGCCAGCAGCAACAACAGGGGAGATACGCAGTATTTT.

The chain is built from TRBV7-2 and TRBJ2-1; TRBD2 matches at 9 bases. CDR3 length: 16 residues. Germline V gene sequence: CDR1 SGHTA, CDR2 FQGNSA. Unmatched junction bases numbered 13, after V lost 5 bases and J lost 8 bases. The CDR3 DNA reads TGTGCCAGCAGCAGGAAAAGAAGCGGGGGGAGCGATGAGCAGTTCTTC. Translated, it gives CASSRKRSGGSDEQFF.

The chain combines TRBV7-6 with TRBJ1-1; D uncertain. V gave up 5 bases and J gave up 8 bases, with 21 bases separating them. Germline CDR1 reads SGHVS; CDR2 reads FNYEAQ. This CDR3 is 15 amino acids long. The CDR3 is CASSLGLTGNGEAFF. The CDR3, as DNA: TGTGCCAGCAGCCTAGGTCTGACCGGGAACGGGGAAGCTTTCTTT.

On this clonotype: Given the absence of the conserved phenylalanine or tryptophan at the CDR3 end, a read error is likely. The limits of the CDR3 on the DNA are not certain, so only TCRdb's listed CDR3 is given. V usage is TRBV7-9 and J usage is TRBJ2-1; the table assigns TRBD2, which was not confirmed against the DNA. From germline, CDR1 is SEHNR and CDR2 FQNEAQ (reference sequence). Both ends counted, the CDR3 spans 13 residues. This CDR3 reads CASSDRRSGGSDL.

CDR3 DNA sequence: TGCAGCGTTGTTTTCCCCGGGACAGCTGAAGCTTTCTTT. Encoded protein: CSVVFPGTAEAFF. The chain recombines TRBV29-1 with TRBJ1-1, with TRBD1 matching 7 bases. This CDR3 region has 13 residues. Looked up from germline, CDR1 is SQVTM and CDR2 is ANQGSEA. After removal of 4 bases from V and 6 bases from J, the junction contained 8 bases not matched to a gene.

This sequence joins TRBV7-9 and TRBJ2-5; D ambiguous. V dropped 4 bases and J dropped 2 bases, with 11 bases sitting between them. The germline V gene encodes CDR1 SEHNR and CDR2 FQNEAQ (reference sequence). The CDR3 consists of 14 residues. The CDR3 protein is CASSCAGEQETQYF. As DNA, the CDR3 is TGTGCCAGCAGCTGCGCAGGCGAGCAAGAGACCCAGTACTTC.

The V and J genes are TRBV9 and TRBJ2-3; perhaps D is TRBD1 or TRBD2 (5 bases each). This CDR3 contains 14 residues. Trimming removed 0 bases from V and 13 bases from J, with 18 bases in between. The V gene's germline CDR1 is SGDLS and CDR2 YYNGEE. This CDR3 reads CASSVAGGRGYKYF. DNA for the CDR3: TGTGCCAGCAGCGTAGCTGGGGGTCGTGGCTACAAGTATTTT.

Points on this clonotype: At one of its ends the junction is not consistent with the germline gene, which may arise from a read error. The V call is TRBV7-8, the J call TRBJ1-1, with TRBD1 matching over 10 bases. This CDR3 is 16 amino acids long. Germline CDR1 reads SGHVS; CDR2 reads FQNEAQ. CDR3 sequence (DNA): TGTGCCAGCAGCTTAGGGGGGACAGGGGATAAGCCTGATGCTTTCTTT. It codes for CASSLGGTGDKPDAFF.

This clonotype was seen a few times. The J gene is TRBJ2-3, the V gene TRBV9; tentatively, D is TRBD2 (6 bases). CDR3 length: 12 residues. CDR1 and CDR2 from the germline V gene are SGDLS and YYNGEE. The CDR3, as DNA: TGTGGCGGGGACGGAGGCACAGATACGCAGTATTTT. Its translation: CGGDGGTDTQYF.

Concerning this clonotype itself: Lacking the conserved final phenylalanine or tryptophan, this CDR3 likely reflects a read error. Because the CDR3's place on the DNA is in doubt, the DNA is left out and the CDR3 is given as listed by TCRdb. The chain has TRBV7-3 and TRBJ2-7. The CDR3 has 13 amino acids, counting both end residues. Germline-derived CDR1 and CDR2 are SGHTA and FQGTGA. The CDR3 is CASSFTTSYEQKP.

In regard to this clonotype: Likely a read error: the CDR3 ends without its conserved phenylalanine or tryptophan. The DNA is left out, because the CDR3 cannot be placed on it with certainty; the CDR3 is given as TCRdb lists it. The chain couples TRBV7-2 to TRBJ1-5; TRBD1, the table's D call, was not compared with the DNA. The germline gives CDR1 SGHTA, CDR2 FQGNSA. The CDR3 region is 13 residues in length, termini included. The CDR3 protein is CASSLTGSRANDQ.

The chain has TRBV7-4 and TRBJ2-6; tentative D call: TRBD2 (7 bases). The length of the CDR3 is 16 residues. V lost 4 bases, J lost 16 bases, and 26 bases lay in between. Per the germline V gene, CDR1 is SGHVT and CDR2 is SQSDAQ. The CDR3, as DNA: TGTGCCAGCAGCTCAGGCCGTAGGGGGGGAGCAGTTCTTCTGACTTTC. Its translation: CASSSGRRGGAVLLTF.

Points on this clonotype: Sequence at one end of the junction differs from germline and may be a read error. V and J are TRBV9 and TRBJ2-3; possibly TRBD2 for D (5 bases). The CDR3 is 14 amino acids. Germline V CDR1 and CDR2: SGDLS, YYNGEE. As DNA, the CDR3 is TGTGCCAGCGGCTTGGCGGGTGGTGCCGCTATACATCATTTT. It yields the protein CASGLAGGAAIHHF.

About this clonotype: A read error may explain this, as a much larger clone is one base away. The rearrangement links TRBV11-3 to TRBJ1-2; 7 bases are shared with TRBD1. The CDR3 has 15 amino acids. Trimming cost V 0 bases and J 2 bases; bases outside gene matches: 3. Per germline, CDR1 SGHNT and CDR2 YENEEA. DNA of the CDR3: TGTGCCAGCAGCTTAGAGCTGACAGGGAACTATGGCTACACCTTC. This sequence encodes CASSLELTGNYGYTF.

In its sample, this clonotype was seen a few times. J is TRBJ2-5 and V is TRBV19; D may correspond to TRBD1 or TRBD2 (5 bases each). Trimming left V 1 base short and J 11 bases short, with 20 bases between. The CDR3 consists of 15 residues. Germline-derived CDR1 and CDR2 are LNHDA and SQIVND (reference sequence). Written as DNA, the CDR3 is TGTGCCAGTAGTATAGCCAACGGGGCAAACAATGAGCAGTACTTC. Its protein is CASSIANGANNEQYF.

The rearrangement links TRBV19 to TRBJ2-7; no firm D call. This CDR3 contains 13 residues. Germline CDR1 is LNHDA and CDR2 is SQIVND (reference sequence). V lost 6 bases to trimming and J lost 8 bases, with 17 bases between them. The CDR3 sequence: CASSKGRVHKQYF. In DNA form, the CDR3 reads TGTGCCAGTAGCAAAGGTCGGGTCCACAAGCAGTACTTC.

This clonotype was observed a single time. This rearrangement joins TRBV11-3 to TRBJ2-1; D gene unclear. Trimming stripped 3 bases from V and 5 bases from J, with 11 bases between. The germline V gene has CDR1 SGHNT and CDR2 YENEEA. The CDR3 contains 14 residues. The CDR3 region is CASSFDRDNNEQFF. The CDR3 DNA reads TGTGCCAGCAGCTTTGATCGCGACAACAATGAGCAGTTCTTC.

V is TRBV7-9 and J is TRBJ2-7, with a possible D match to TRBD2 (6 bases). This CDR3 is 18 amino acids long. Between the trimmed V and J ends, which lost 6 bases and 0 bases, there was a span of 24 bases. The V gene's germline CDR1 is SEHNR and CDR2 FQNEAQ (reference sequence). CDR3: CASRQQPAGRALSYEQYV. In DNA, the CDR3 is TGTGCCAGCAGACAGCAACCAGCCGGGAGAGCCCTCTCCTACGAGCAGTACGTC.

This chain uses TRBV20-1 with TRBJ1-1; TRBD1 might be the D (5 bases). CDR1 is DFQATT, CDR2 SNEGSKA, per germline (reference sequence). The CDR3 is made up of 11 amino acids. V was trimmed by 5 bases and J by 13 bases, leaving 17 bases between them. CDR3 amino acids: CSARGLAGGFF. In DNA form, the CDR3 reads TGCAGTGCTCGCGGACTAGCGGGGGGTTTCTTT.

V is TRBV7-8 and J is TRBJ2-3, with D uncertain. CDR1 is SGHVS, CDR2 FQNEAQ, per germline. Deletions cut 0 bases from V and 12 bases from J, with 19 bases between. This CDR3 is built from 15 residues. The CDR3 loop is CASSLAADPNSNQYF. Written as DNA, the CDR3 is TGTGCCAGCAGCTTAGCGGCAGACCCTAATAGCAATCAGTATTTT.

This chain links TRBV2 with TRBJ2-2; D possibly corresponds to TRBD1 (6 bases). The DNA end favors TRBJ2-1, so the J call may be wrong. CDR1 SNHLY and CDR2 FYNNEI come from the germline V gene. This CDR3 spans 13 amino acids. The CDR3 nucleotides are TGTGCCACCTTGGATGGGGACATCGAGGAGCAGTTCTTC. Translated, it gives CATLDGDIEEQFF.

The chain joins TRBV7-2 to TRBJ1-2; 7 nucleotides align to TRBD1. The CDR3 loop spans 15 amino acids. Germline V gene lookup returns CDR1 SGHTA and CDR2 FQGNSA. V trimming: 3 bases; J trimming: 3 bases; junction bases outside the gene matches: 7. CDR3 sequence reads: CASSLVGGGDYGYTF. As DNA, the CDR3 is TGTGCCAGCAGCTTGGTAGGGGGCGGCGACTATGGCTACACCTTC.

This clonotype occurred a few times. This chain uses TRBV24-1 with TRBJ2-5, with D unresolved. The CDR3 is made up of 13 amino acids. V gave up 5 bases and J gave up 5 bases, with 11 bases separating them. Looked up from germline, CDR1 is KGHDR and CDR2 is SFDVKD. The CDR3 bases are TGTGCCACCAGTGCGGCTCCGGAGGAGACCCAGTACTTC. It yields the protein CATSAAPEETQYF.

On this clonotype itself: This may stem from a read error, because a much larger clone lies one nucleotide away. This chain's CDR3 is CASSFQRIGGSDEAFF. The CDR3 DNA follows: TGTGCCAGCAGCTTTCAAAGAATCGGGGGGAGCGATGAGGCTTTCTTT. The chain has TRBV7-9 and TRBJ1-1; D possibly corresponds to TRBD1 (5 bases). V gave up 3 bases and J gave up 11 bases, with 25 bases separating them. The germline CDR1 and CDR2 sequences are SEHNR and FQNEAQ (reference sequence). The CDR3 is 16 residues long.

The chain employs TRBV7-3 and TRBJ1-2; 7 nucleotides match TRBD1. Losses at the gene ends were 3 bases for V and 13 bases for J; bases not matched to a gene: 17. The germline CDR1 and CDR2 sequences are SGHTA and FQGTGA. CDR3 length: 15 residues. The CDR3 sequence: CASSFGADGTALSTF. The CDR3, as DNA: TGTGCCAGCAGCTTTGGTGCAGACGGGACAGCTCTTTCCACCTTC.

In regard to this clonotype: The junction and the germline gene differ at one end; a read error may be behind it. The chain is built from TRBV7-2 and TRBJ2-7; 7 nucleotides align to TRBD1. The CDR3 is 14 amino acids. Germline V gene data show CDR1 as SGHTA and CDR2 as FQGNSA. CDR3 amino acids: CASSSSGGGYEEYF. The CDR3 DNA reads as TGTGCCAGCAGCTCCTCAGGGGGTGGATACGAGGAGTACTTC.

Worth noting for this clonotype: The conserved final phenylalanine or tryptophan is absent from the CDR3, which likely points to a read error. The limits of the CDR3 on the DNA are not certain, so only TCRdb's listed CDR3 is given. The V and J genes are TRBV15 and TRBJ1-2; the table names TRBD1, a call not compared with the DNA. The CDR3 numbers 16 amino acids, ends counted. Germline V gene lookup returns CDR1 LNHNV and CDR2 YYDKDF (reference sequence). This chain's CDR3 is CATSRGDSQEAQYFGL.

This clonotype is a singleton in its sample. A junction end diverges from the germline sequence, so it may reflect a read error. The genes are TRBV19 and TRBJ2-4, with D tentatively TRBD2 (5 bases). Germline V gives CDR1 LNHDA, CDR2 SQIVND (reference sequence). There are 17 residues in the CDR3. The CDR3 is CASSIAGRTYTKQIFDF. CDR3 sequence (DNA): TGTGCCAGTAGTATAGCGGGGAGAACCTACACTAAGCAGATTTTCGACTTC.

Regarding this clonotype: It is likely a read error, because the conserved phenylalanine at the end of the CDR3 is missing. The DNA is omitted, as the CDR3 cannot be located on it reliably, and the CDR3 follows TCRdb's listing. The rearrangement joins TRBV7-8 to TRBJ1-2; the table's D call, TRBD1, was not checked against the DNA. Germline V lookup: CDR1 SGHVS, CDR2 FQNEAQ. The length of the CDR3 is 13 amino acids, counting both ends. The CDR3 loop reads CANSCDPDGAALS.

As concerns this clonotype: The CDR3 does not close with the conserved phenylalanine or tryptophan, likely indicating a read error. The DNA is omitted, as the CDR3 cannot be located on it reliably, and the CDR3 follows TCRdb's listing. V gene TRBV7-8 combines with J gene TRBJ2-2; TRBD2, the table's D call, lacks a check against the DNA. Germline V lookup: CDR1 SGHVS, CDR2 FQNEAQ. The CDR3 comprises 12 residues, both ends counted. CDR3 loop: CASSLARGPVFQ.